This TCR beta chain originates from a study of lymphopenia after photon versus proton radiotherapy. General study results and limits: In patients who died, overall survival fell as post-nadir TCR diversity dropped more. Post-nadir diversity loss with photons came from oligoclonal expansion, particularly CD8+ Temra cells.

The assay was immunoSEQ multiplex PCR, and TCRdb's table has in-frame clones only and misses some. Here the sample spans 35,000 to 50,000 clones, under 85% being singletons. CDR1 and CDR2 from the germline V gene are SGHVS and FQNEAQ. This CDR3 comprises 13 residues. The V and J ends lost 6 bases and 8 bases respectively, with 16 bases between them. As for this clone: Its specificity is not known.

The clonotype was recovered from a woman aged 70 to 79 with pancreatic cancer. Here the sequenced sample was peripheral blood, taken from a patient treated with proton-based radiotherapy. V usage is TRBV7-8 and J usage is TRBJ1-1; no reliable D call. Here the CDR3 reads CASSYIGLSEAFF. The CDR3 nucleotides read TGTGCCAGCAGTTATATTGGGCTCTCCGAAGCTTTCTTT.